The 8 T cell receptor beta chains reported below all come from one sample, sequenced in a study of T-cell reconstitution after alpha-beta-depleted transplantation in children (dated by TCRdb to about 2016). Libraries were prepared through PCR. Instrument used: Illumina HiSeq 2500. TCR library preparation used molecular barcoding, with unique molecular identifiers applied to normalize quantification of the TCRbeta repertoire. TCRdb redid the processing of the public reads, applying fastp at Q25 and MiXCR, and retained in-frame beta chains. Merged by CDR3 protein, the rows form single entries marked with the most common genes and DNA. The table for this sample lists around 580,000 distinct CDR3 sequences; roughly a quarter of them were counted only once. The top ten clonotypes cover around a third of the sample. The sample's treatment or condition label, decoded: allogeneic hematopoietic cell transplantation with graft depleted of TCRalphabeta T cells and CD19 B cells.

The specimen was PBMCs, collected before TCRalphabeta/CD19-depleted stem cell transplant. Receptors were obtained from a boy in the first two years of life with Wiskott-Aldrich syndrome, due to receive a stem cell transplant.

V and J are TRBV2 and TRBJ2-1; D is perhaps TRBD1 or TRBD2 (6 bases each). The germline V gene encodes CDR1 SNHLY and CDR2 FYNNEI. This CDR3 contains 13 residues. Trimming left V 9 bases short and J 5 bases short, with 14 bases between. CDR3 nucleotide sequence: TGTGCCAGTGCGAACGGGGGCAACAATGAGCAGTTCTTC. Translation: CASANGGNNEQFF.

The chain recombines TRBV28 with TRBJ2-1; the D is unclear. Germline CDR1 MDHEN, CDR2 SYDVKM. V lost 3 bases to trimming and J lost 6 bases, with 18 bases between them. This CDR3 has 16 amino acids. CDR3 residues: CASSFSATGSCNEQFF. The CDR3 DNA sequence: TGTGCCAGCAGTTTCTCAGCAACTGGATCTTGCAATGAGCAGTTCTTC.

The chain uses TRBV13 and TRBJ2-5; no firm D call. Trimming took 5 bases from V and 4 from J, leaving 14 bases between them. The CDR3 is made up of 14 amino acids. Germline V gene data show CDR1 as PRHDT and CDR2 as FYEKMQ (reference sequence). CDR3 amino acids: CASSHNGRRETQYF. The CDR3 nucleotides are TGTGCCAGCAGCCATAATGGACGGAGAGAGACCCAGTACTTC. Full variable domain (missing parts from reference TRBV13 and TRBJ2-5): AAGVIQSPRHLIKEKRETATLKCYPIPRHDTVYWYQQGPGQDPQFLISFYEKMQSDKGSIPDRFSAQQFSDYHSELNMSSLELGDSALYFCASSHNGRRETQYFGPGTRLLVL.

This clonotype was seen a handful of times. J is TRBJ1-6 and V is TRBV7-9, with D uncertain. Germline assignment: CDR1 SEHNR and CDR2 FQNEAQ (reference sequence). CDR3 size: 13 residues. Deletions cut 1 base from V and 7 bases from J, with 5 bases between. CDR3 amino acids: CASSLEWNSPLHF. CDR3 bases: TGTGCCAGCAGCTTAGAGTGGAATTCACCCCTCCACTTT.

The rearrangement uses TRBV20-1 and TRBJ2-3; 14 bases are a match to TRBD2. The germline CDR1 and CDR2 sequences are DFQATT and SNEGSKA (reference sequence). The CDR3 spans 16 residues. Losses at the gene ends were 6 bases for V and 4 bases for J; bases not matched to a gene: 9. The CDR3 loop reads CSAGTSGSIKSDTQYF. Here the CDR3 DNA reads TGCAGTGCCGGGACTAGCGGGAGTATTAAATCAGATACGCAGTATTTT.

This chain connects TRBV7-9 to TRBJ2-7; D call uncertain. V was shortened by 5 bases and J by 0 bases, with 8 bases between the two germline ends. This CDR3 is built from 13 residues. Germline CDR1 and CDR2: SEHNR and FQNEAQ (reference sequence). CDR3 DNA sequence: TGTGCCAGCAGCCAACCCCTCTCCTACGAGCAGTACTTC. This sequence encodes CASSQPLSYEQYF.

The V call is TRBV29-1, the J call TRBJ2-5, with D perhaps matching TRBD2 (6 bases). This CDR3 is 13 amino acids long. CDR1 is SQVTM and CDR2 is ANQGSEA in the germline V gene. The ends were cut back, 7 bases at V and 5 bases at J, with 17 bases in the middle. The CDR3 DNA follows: TGCAGCGGGCGGGACGGCGTCATGGAGACCCAGTACTTC. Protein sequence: CSGRDGVMETQYF.

The CDR3, as DNA: TGCGCCAGCAGCGCCGGGACAGGGAAAGCCAAAAACATTCAGTACTTC. It translates to CASSAGTGKAKNIQYF. The chain carries TRBV5-1 and TRBJ2-4, with 9 bases fitting TRBD1. The CDR3 length is 16 residues. The germline CDR1 and CDR2 sequences are SGHRS and YFSETQ. After removal of 4 bases from V and 0 bases from J, the junction contained 5 bases not matched to a gene.